This T cell receptor (beta chain) was captured by sequencing in a study of OX40 agonist ivuxolimab in advanced cancers. The germline V gene encodes CDR1 MNHNS and CDR2 SASEGT. With 3 bases clipped from V and 7 bases from J, the junction kept 13 bases outside the gene matches. The CDR3 consists of 17 residues. Findings and limits, study-wide: There was clonal expansion of CD4+ and CD8+ blood T cells by week 6 at 0.1 to 3.0 mg/kg.

Blood sampling was done at baseline, cycle 4 day 1, and cycle 7 day 1. Clones were read by immunoSEQ multiplex PCR, and TCRdb kept only the in-frame ones, dropping some. The sample lists 50,000 to 55,000 clones, about 87% seen once, with around 1.8% in the top ten. Remarks on this clone: No antigen is known for it.

The clonotype comes from an adult with an advanced solid tumor such as melanoma, head and neck, liver or kidney cancer. The V call is TRBV6-1, the J call TRBJ1-4; 8 nucleotides align to TRBD1. Here the sequenced sample was CD4+ or CD8+ T cells sorted from blood, taken in a trial of the OX40 agonist ivuxolimab. CDR3 loop: CASSDARRRGPGEKLFF. The CDR3 nucleotides are TGTGCCAGCAGTGACGCGCGACGCAGGGGGCCGGGTGAAAAACTGTTTTTT.